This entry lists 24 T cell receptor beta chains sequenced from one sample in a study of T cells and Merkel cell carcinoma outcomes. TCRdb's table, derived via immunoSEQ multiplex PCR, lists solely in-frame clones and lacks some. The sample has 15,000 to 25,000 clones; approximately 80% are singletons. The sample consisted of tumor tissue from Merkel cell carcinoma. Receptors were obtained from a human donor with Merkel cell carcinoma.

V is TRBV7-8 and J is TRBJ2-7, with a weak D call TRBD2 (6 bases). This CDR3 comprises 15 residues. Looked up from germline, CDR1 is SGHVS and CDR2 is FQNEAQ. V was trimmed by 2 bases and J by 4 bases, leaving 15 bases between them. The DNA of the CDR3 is TGTGCCAGCAGCTTAACGGGACTGCGCTCGTACGAGCAGTACTTC. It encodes CASSLTGLRSYEQYF.

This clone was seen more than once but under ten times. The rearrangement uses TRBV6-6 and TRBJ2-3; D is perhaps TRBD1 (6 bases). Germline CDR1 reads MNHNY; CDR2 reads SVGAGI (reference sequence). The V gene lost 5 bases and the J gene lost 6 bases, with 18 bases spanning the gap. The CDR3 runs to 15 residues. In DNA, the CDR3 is TGTGCCAGCAGTCCAACTGGACAGTCGGCGGATACGCAGTATTTT. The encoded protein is CASSPTGQSADTQYF.

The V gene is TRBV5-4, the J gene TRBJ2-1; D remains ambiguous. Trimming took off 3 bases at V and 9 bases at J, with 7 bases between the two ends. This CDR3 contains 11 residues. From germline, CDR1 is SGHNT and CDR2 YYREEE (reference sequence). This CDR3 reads CASSSRLEQFF. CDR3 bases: TGTGCCAGCAGCTCCCGTCTTGAGCAGTTCTTC.

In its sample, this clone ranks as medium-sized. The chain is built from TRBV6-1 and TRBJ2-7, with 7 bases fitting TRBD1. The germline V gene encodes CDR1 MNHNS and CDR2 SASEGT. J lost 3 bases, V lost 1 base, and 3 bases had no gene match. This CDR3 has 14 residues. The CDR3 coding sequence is TGTGCCAGCAGTGAAGATTACAGGGGCTACGAGCAGTACTTC. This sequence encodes CASSEDYRGYEQYF.

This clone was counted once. CDR3 sequence: CASCGRNTDTQYF. The DNA of the CDR3 is TGTGCCAGTTGCGGGAGAAACACAGATACGCAGTATTTT. The gene calls are TRBV19 and TRBJ2-3; 7 bases match TRBD2. The CDR3 is 13 residues long. Germline values: CDR1 LNHDA, CDR2 SQIVND (reference sequence). The V gene end was trimmed by 8 bases and the J gene end by 2 bases; junction bases not matched to a gene: 4. The full variable domain, in which reference TRBV19 and TRBJ2-3 provide the parts outside the CDR3, is DGGITQSPKYLFRKEGQNVTLSCEQNLNHDAMYWYRQDPGQGLRLIYYSQIVNDFQKGDIAEGYSVSREKKESFPLTVTSAQKNPTAFYLCASCGRNTDTQYFGPGTRLTVL.

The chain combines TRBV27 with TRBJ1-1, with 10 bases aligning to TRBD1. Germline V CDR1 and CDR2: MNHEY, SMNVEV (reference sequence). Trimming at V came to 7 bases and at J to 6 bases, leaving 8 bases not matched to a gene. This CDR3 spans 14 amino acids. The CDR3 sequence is CASTTLTGGSEAFF. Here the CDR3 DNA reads TGTGCCAGCACGACTCTGACAGGGGGCTCTGAAGCTTTCTTT.

DNA of the CDR3: TGTGCCAGTAGTATAGGCAGGGGCACCAGGACCTTC. As protein: CASSIGRGTRTF. V is TRBV19 and J is TRBJ1-2; a weak D match, TRBD1 (6 bases). The CDR3 is 12 residues long. Germline V CDR1 and CDR2: LNHDA, SQIVND (reference sequence). V was pared by 1 base and J by 14 bases, with 14 bases between.

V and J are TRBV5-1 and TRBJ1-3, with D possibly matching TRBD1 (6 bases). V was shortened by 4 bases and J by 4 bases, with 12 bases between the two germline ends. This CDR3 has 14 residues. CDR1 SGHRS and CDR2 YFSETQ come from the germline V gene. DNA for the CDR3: TGCGCCAGCAGCCCAGGACAGTCGGGAAACACCATATATTTT. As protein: CASSPGQSGNTIYF.

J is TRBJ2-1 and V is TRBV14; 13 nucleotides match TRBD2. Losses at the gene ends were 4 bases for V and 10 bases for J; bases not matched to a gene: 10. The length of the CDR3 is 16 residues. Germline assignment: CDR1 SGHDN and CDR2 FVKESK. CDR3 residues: CASSRKGLAGSEEQFF. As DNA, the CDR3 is TGTGCCAGCAGCCGAAAGGGACTAGCGGGATCAGAGGAGCAGTTCTTC.

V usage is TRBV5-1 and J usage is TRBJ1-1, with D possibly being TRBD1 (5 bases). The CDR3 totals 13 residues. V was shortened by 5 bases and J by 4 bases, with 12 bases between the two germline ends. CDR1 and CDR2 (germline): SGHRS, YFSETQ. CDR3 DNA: TGCGCCAGCAGGACGATGAGGGGCACTGAAGCTTTCTTT. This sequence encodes CASRTMRGTEAFF.

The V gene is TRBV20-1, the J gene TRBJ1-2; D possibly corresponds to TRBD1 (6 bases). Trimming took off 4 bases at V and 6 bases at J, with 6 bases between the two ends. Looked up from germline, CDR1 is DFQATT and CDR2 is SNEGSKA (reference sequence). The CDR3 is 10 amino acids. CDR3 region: CSATGDGYTF. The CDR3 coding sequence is TGCAGTGCTACAGGGGATGGCTACACCTTC.

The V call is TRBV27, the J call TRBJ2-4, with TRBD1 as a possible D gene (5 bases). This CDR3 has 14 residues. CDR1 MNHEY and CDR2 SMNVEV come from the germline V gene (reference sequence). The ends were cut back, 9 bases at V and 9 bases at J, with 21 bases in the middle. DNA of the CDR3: TGTGCCAGTAGGTCGATGAGGCAGGGCGGCATTCAGTACTTC. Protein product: CASRSMRQGGIQYF.

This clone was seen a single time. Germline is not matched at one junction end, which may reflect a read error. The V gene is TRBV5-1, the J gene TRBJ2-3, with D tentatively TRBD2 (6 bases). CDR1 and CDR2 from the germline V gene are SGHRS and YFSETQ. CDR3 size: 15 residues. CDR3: CANSLAGLEVDTQYF. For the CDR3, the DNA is TGCGCCAACAGCTTGGCGGGACTCGAGGTCGATACGCAGTATTTT.

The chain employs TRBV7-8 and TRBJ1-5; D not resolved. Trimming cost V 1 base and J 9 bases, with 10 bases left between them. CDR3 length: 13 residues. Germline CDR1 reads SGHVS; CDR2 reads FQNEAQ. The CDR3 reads CASSLDITRPQHF. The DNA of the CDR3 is TGTGCCAGCAGCTTAGACATCACGCGGCCCCAGCATTTT.

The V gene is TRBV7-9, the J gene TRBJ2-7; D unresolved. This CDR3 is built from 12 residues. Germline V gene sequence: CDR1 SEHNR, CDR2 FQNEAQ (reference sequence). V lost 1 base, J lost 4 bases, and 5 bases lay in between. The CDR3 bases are TGTGCCAGCAGCTTAGTCTCGTACGAGCAGTACTTC. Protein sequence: CASSLVSYEQYF.

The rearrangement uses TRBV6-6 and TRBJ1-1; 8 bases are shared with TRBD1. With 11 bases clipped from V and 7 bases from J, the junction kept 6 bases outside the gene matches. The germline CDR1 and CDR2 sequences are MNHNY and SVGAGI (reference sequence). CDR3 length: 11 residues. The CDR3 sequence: CAAKDRVEAFF. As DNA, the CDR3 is TGTGCCGCAAAGGACAGGGTTGAAGCTTTCTTT.

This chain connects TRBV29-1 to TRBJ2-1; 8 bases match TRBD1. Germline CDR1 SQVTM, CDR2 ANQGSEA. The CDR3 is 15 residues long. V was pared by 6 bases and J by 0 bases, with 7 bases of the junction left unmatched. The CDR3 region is CSVSRTGSSYNEQFF. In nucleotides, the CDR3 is TGCAGCGTGAGCCGGACAGGGAGCTCCTACAATGAGCAGTTCTTC.

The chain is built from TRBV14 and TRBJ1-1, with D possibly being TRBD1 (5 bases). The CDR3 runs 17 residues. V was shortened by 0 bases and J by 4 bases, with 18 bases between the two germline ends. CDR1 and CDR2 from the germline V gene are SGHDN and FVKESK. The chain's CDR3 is CASSQDWFGGIGTEAFF. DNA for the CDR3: TGTGCCAGCAGCCAAGATTGGTTTGGGGGTATCGGCACTGAAGCTTTCTTT.

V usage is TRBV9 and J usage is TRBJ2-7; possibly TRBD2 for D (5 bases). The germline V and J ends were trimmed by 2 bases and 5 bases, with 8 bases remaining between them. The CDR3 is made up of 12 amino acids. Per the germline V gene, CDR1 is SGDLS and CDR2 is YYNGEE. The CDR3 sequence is CASSVGEHEQYF. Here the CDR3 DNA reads TGTGCCAGCAGCGTCGGGGAGCACGAGCAGTACTTC.

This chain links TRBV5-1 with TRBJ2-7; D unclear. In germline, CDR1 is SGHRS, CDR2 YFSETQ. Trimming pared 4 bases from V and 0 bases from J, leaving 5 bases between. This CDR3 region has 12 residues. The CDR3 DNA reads TGCGCCAGCAGCATGAACTCCTACGAGCAGTACTTC. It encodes CASSMNSYEQYF.

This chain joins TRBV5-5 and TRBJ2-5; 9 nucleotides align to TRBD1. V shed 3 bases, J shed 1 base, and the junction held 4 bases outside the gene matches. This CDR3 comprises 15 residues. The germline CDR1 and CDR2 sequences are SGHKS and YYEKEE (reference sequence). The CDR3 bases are TGTGCCAGCAGCTGGGGACAGGGCCTCCAAGAGACCCAGTACTTC. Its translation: CASSWGQGLQETQYF. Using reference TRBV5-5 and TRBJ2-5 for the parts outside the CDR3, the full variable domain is DAGVTQSPTHLIKTRGQQVTLRCSPISGHKSVSWYQQVLGQGPQFIFQYYEKEERGRGNFPDRFSARQFPNYSSELNVNALLLGDSALYLCASSWGQGLQETQYFGPGTRLLVL.

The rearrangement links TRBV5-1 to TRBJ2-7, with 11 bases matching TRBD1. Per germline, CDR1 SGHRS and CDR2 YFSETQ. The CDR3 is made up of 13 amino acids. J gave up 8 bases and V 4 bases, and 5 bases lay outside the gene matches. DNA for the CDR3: TGCGCCAGCAGCACCGGGACAGGGGGTAAGCAGTACTTC. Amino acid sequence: CASSTGTGGKQYF. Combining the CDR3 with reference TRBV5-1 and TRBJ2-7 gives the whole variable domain KAGVTQTPRYLIKTRGQQVTLSCSPISGHRSVSWYQQTPGQGLQFLFEYFSETQRNKGNFPGRFSGRQFSNSRSEMNVSTLELGDSALYLCASSTGTGGKQYFGPGTRLTVT.

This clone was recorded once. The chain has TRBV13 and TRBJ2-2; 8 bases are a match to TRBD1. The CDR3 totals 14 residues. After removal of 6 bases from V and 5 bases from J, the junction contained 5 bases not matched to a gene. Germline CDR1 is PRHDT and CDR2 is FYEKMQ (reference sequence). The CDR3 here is CASSPDRGTGELFF. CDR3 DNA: TGTGCCAGCAGTCCCGACAGGGGTACCGGGGAGCTGTTTTTT. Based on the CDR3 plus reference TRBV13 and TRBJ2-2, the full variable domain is AAGVIQSPRHLIKEKRETATLKCYPIPRHDTVYWYQQGPGQDPQFLISFYEKMQSDKGSIPDRFSAQQFSDYHSELNMSSLELGDSALYFCASSPDRGTGELFFGEGSRLTVL.

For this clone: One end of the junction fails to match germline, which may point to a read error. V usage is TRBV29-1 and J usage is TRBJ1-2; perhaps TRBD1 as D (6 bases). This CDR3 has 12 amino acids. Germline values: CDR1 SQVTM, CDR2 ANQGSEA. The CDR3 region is CSVTWGAYDYTF. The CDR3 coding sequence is TGCAGCGTCACTTGGGGGGCCTATGACTACACCTTC.